This T cell receptor beta chain was retrieved from a study of cytomegalovirus exposure and HLA in healthy donors. Study findings and constraints: Prior analysis indicated that the majority of TCR beta V segments exhibited productivity approximately 90% or approximately 30% of the time. The dataset shows that most TCR sequences were rare, while some public TCRs occurred in many donors. Per published accounts, TCR beta sequences correctly predicted the HLA-A and HLA-B alleles of most subjects.

At sampling all donors were nominally healthy, likely with unrecorded immune exposures. The trim removed 1 base at V and 3 bases at J, leaving 2 bases unmatched. The CDR3 sequence is 15 residues long. Germline CDR1 is MNHNS and CDR2 is SASEGT. Within the sample, this clone is medium-sized. Its antigen is as yet unknown. Primers: 60 Vbeta forward and 13 Jbeta reverse. Some clones are missing from TCRdb's copy, which holds only in-frame ones; the method was immunoSEQ multiplex PCR. The profile shows some 150,000 clones, roughly 85% of them singletons. The chain employs TRBV6-1 and TRBJ2-7; 11 bases line up with TRBD1. The origin of this receptor is a middle-aged man in good health and CMV-seronegative. The sample consisted of PBMCs. CDR3 sequence reads: CASSEEGTGGYEQYF. In DNA, the CDR3 is TGTGCCAGCAGTGAAGAGGGGACAGGGGGCTACGAGCAGTACTTC.